The 17 T cell receptor beta chains in this list originate from one sample, sequenced in a study of blood T cell repertoires in COVID-19. TCRdb's table, derived via immunoSEQ multiplex PCR, lists solely in-frame clones and lacks some. Altogether hundreds of thousands of clones are present, 80% to 90% being singletons, with the ten largest covering roughly 5.7%. What was sequenced was peripheral blood. The source is an elderly man with acute or convalescent COVID-19.

This clone was detected only once. The chain recombines TRBV2 with TRBJ2-3; weak D call: TRBD2 (7 bases). V lost 5 bases and J 1 base, leaving 16 bases between the germline ends. Germline values: CDR1 SNHLY, CDR2 FYNNEI. This CDR3 spans 16 amino acids. The CDR3 here is CASSPLGGGGTDTQYF. The CDR3, as DNA: TGTGCCAGCAGTCCATTGGGAGGGGGAGGCACAGATACGCAGTATTTT. The full variable domain, its missing parts supplied by reference TRBV2 and TRBJ2-3, is EPEVTQTPSHQVTQMGQEVILRCVPISNHLYFYWYRQILGQKVEFLVSFYNNEISEKSEIFDDQFSVERPDGSNFTLKIRSTKLEDSAMYFCASSPLGGGGTDTQYFGPGTRLTVL.

This chain connects TRBV5-1 to TRBJ2-3; a weak D match, TRBD1 (6 bases). V was shortened by 0 bases and J by 5 bases, with 13 bases between the two germline ends. This CDR3 region has 15 residues. From germline, CDR1 is SGHRS and CDR2 YFSETQ. The CDR3 nucleotides read TGCGCCAGCAGCTTGGATGGGGGCCCAGGAGATACGCAGTATTTT. It encodes CASSLDGGPGDTQYF.

J is TRBJ1-2 and V is TRBV11-2; D might be TRBD1 (5 bases). V shed 5 bases and J shed 8 bases, with 15 bases lying between them. Germline CDR1 is SGHAT and CDR2 is FQNNGV. This CDR3 comprises 13 residues. In DNA, the CDR3 is TGTGCCAGCAGCCCCGCCCCCGGGGGGGGCTACACCTTC. It codes for CASSPAPGGGYTF. Full variable domain (rest looked up from reference TRBV11-2 and TRBJ1-2): EAGVAQSPRYKIIEKRQSVAFWCNPISGHATLYWYQQILGQGPKLLIQFQNNGVVDDSQLPKDRFSAERLKGVDSTLKIQPAKLEDSAVYLCASSPAPGGGYTFGSGTRLTVV.

The chain has TRBV7-9 and TRBJ2-3; 9 positions agree with TRBD1. The CDR3 has 13 residues. Trimming removed 5 bases from V and 10 bases from J; junction bases left unmatched: 7. The germline CDR1 and CDR2 sequences are SEHNR and FQNEAQ (reference sequence). The CDR3 loop reads CASSPGTGRAQYF. Here the CDR3 DNA reads TGTGCCAGCAGCCCAGGGACAGGGAGAGCGCAGTATTTT.

The chain is built from TRBV2 and TRBJ2-2, with TRBD2 matching over 9 bases. The V segment lost 8 bases and the J segment 1 base; nucleotides outside the gene matches: 2. There are 14 residues in the CDR3. The germline gives CDR1 SNHLY, CDR2 FYNNEI. The DNA of the CDR3 is TGTGCCAGCCGGACTAGCGAGAACACCGGGGAGCTGTTTTTT. Translated, it gives CASRTSENTGELFF.

The J gene is TRBJ1-3, the V gene TRBV5-6, with D uncertain. This CDR3 has 17 amino acids. Germline values: CDR1 SGHDT, CDR2 YYEEEE. V lost 1 base and J 0 bases, leaving 14 bases between the germline ends. In DNA, the CDR3 is TGTGCCAGCAGCTTGCCCAGGCCTCACTTCTCTGGAAACACCATATATTTT. This sequence encodes CASSLPRPHFSGNTIYF.

This chain links TRBV4-1 with TRBJ2-3; 10 bases map to TRBD1. This CDR3 is 18 amino acids long. Germline values: CDR1 MGHRA, CDR2 YSYEKL. V shed 2 bases and J 4 bases; nucleotides not matched to a gene: 12. The CDR3 loop reads CASSQQGGGQGGADTQYF. The CDR3 nucleotides are TGCGCCAGCAGCCAACAGGGCGGAGGACAGGGGGGGGCAGATACGCAGTATTTT.

The CDR3 here is CSVTPGQGHEQYF. Here the CDR3 DNA reads TGCAGCGTTACACCGGGACAGGGACACGAGCAGTACTTC. The chain uses TRBV29-1 and TRBJ2-7; TRBD1 matches at 9 bases. The germline V gene encodes CDR1 SQVTM and CDR2 ANQGSEA. V lost 5 bases to trimming and J lost 5 bases; unmatched junction nucleotides: 7. The CDR3 length is 13 residues.

This chain links TRBV24-1 with TRBJ2-3, with D possibly matching TRBD1 (5 bases). The V end lost 7 bases, the J end lost 0 bases, and 13 bases lay between the germline ends. There are 15 residues in the CDR3. From germline, CDR1 is KGHDR and CDR2 SFDVKD. The CDR3 spells CATRRTSSSTDTQYF. Here the CDR3 DNA reads TGTGCCACCAGGCGGACATCCTCTAGCACAGATACGCAGTATTTT.

The chain has TRBV5-1 and TRBJ2-3, with D tentatively TRBD1 (6 bases). The CDR3 has 13 residues. V was clipped by 4 bases and J by 4 bases, with 10 bases between them. CDR1 is SGHRS and CDR2 is YFSETQ in the germline V gene. The CDR3 coding sequence is TGCGCCAGCAGCAAAACAGGGCCAGATACGCAGTATTTT. Protein product: CASSKTGPDTQYF.

The rearrangement joins TRBV6-4 to TRBJ1-1; D gene unclear. The germline V gene has CDR1 MRHNA and CDR2 SNTAGT. The CDR3 totals 13 residues. V shed 6 bases and J shed 0 bases, with 8 bases lying between them. The CDR3 protein is CASRRNMNTEAFF. The CDR3 DNA reads as TGTGCCAGCAGGAGGAACATGAACACTGAAGCTTTCTTT.

This chain connects TRBV10-3 to TRBJ2-7, with 9 bases identical to TRBD1. V dropped 6 bases and J dropped 0; count of bases not matched to a gene: 6. This CDR3 has 15 residues. Germline lookup yields CDR1 ENHRY and CDR2 SYGVKD. This chain's CDR3 is CAISAGTGSSYEQYF. The DNA of the CDR3 is TGTGCCATCAGCGCAGGGACAGGGTCCTCCTACGAGCAGTACTTC.

The chain couples TRBV7-2 to TRBJ1-5; possible D gene TRBD1, 5 bases. The CDR3 loop spans 14 amino acids. The germline V gene encodes CDR1 SGHTA and CDR2 FQGNSA. Trimming cost V 2 bases and J 5 bases, with 10 bases left between them. The DNA for the CDR3 is TGTGCCAGCAGCTTAAAAGGGGTGGATCAGCCCCAGCATTTT. This encodes CASSLKGVDQPQHF.

The chain joins TRBV27 to TRBJ2-3; 13 bases map to TRBD2. Germline V gene data show CDR1 as MNHEY and CDR2 as SMNVEV (reference sequence). This CDR3 has 16 residues. Trimming at V came to 4 bases and at J to 2 bases, leaving 3 bases not matched to a gene. CDR3: CASSSGLAGFTDTQYF. DNA for the CDR3: TGTGCCAGCAGTTCGGGACTAGCGGGATTCACAGATACGCAGTATTTT.

V gene TRBV6-1 combines with J gene TRBJ1-5, with D unresolved. Germline V gives CDR1 MNHNS, CDR2 SASEGT. This CDR3 has 16 amino acids. Trimming took 1 base from V and 0 from J, leaving 10 bases between them. This chain's CDR3 is CASSEDNKYSNQPQHF. CDR3 sequence (DNA): TGTGCCAGCAGTGAAGACAATAAGTATAGCAATCAGCCCCAGCATTTT.

The chain joins TRBV9 to TRBJ2-1, with 8 bases lining up with TRBD2. CDR1 and CDR2 from the germline V gene are SGDLS and YYNGEE. CDR3 length equals 16 residues. J gave up 4 bases and V 0 bases, and 6 bases lay outside the gene matches. CDR3 region: CASSVDLTGGYNEQFF. CDR3 nucleotides: TGTGCCAGCAGCGTAGATTTAACGGGAGGGTACAATGAGCAGTTCTTC.

This clone was seen a few times. The genes are TRBV7-3 and TRBJ2-1; no clear D. With 2 bases removed from V and 5 bases from J, the gap between germline ends came to 16 bases. The CDR3 runs to 16 residues. Germline V lookup: CDR1 SGHTA, CDR2 FQGTGA. The CDR3 sequence: CASSLLLGPPNNEQFF. CDR3 nucleotide sequence: TGTGCCAGCAGCTTACTCTTGGGCCCCCCTAACAATGAGCAGTTCTTC.